The following is a TCR beta chain sequence with its context. What this receptor recognizes is not known. It has no much larger one-base neighbor in the sample; base qualities were not kept. This sample is part of a study of T cell changes during pregnancy in multiple sclerosis (dated by TCRdb to the late 2010s). Notes on the research overall: Changes in the T cell repertoire over the course of pregnancy were examined in this study in women with multiple sclerosis.

To prepare the library, the immunoSEQ multiplex PCR assay was applied. TCRdb limited this immuneACCESS table to in-frame rearrangements with V and J called. A share of clones is missing; checked studies link under half to unresolved V genes, and the rest is unexplained. The sample table lists roughly 68,000 clones, about 91% of them with a count of one. Clones ranked in the top ten supply approximately 1.5% of the sample. The germline V gene encodes CDR1 LNHDA and CDR2 SQIVND (reference sequence). Germline trimming amounts to 3 bases on V and 3 bases on J, with 7 as the count of junction bases outside the gene matches. Reading from cysteine to phenylalanine, the CDR3 counts 16 amino acids. The CDR3 DNA has 48 bases and is translated from base 1.

The chain is made from TRBV19 and TRBJ1-5, and TRBD1 matches 8 of the central bases. The source is a female donor in good health, enrolled as a control in a pregnancy study. The sample consisted of peripheral blood, taken in the second trimester of pregnancy. The bases are TGTGCCAGTAGTATGGCCAGGGGGCATGACAATCAGCCCCAGCATTTT. Translated, this is CASSMARGHDNQPQHF.